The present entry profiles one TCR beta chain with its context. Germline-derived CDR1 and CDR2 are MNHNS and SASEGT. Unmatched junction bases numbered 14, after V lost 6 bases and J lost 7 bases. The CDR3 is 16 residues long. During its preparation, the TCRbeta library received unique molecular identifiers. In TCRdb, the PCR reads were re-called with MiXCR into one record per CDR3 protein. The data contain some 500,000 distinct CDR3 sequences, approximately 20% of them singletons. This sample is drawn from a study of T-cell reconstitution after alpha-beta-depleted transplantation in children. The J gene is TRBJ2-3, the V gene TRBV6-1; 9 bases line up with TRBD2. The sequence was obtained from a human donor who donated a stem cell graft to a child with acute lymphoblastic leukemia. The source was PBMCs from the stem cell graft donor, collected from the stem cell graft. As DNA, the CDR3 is TGTGCCAGCAGGGGGGCGGGGGGGGCCATGCTCCATACGCAGTATTTT. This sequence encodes CASRGAGGAMLHTQYF.